These 15 T cell receptor beta chains share one sample of origin, sequenced in a study of radiation and T cells in renal cell carcinoma. Indicated time point: blood 2 weeks post-SBRT. As for treatment: 15 Gy SBRT to primary tumor, nephrectomy 4 weeks later. Repertoires were generated with immunoSEQ multiplex PCR, while TCRdb's copy carries only in-frame clones and drops some. This sample has some 130,000 clones, with 75% to 85% found just once. The sequencing used blood, collected from a patient whose treatment included radiotherapy and nephrectomy. The receptors come from a woman aged 55 to 70 with renal cell carcinoma.

This clone occurred a few times. The chain uses TRBV5-6 and TRBJ2-7; no reliable D call. The germline V gene has CDR1 SGHDT and CDR2 YYEEEE. V was cut by 2 bases and J by 6 bases, with 9 bases left in between. The CDR3 runs to 12 residues. The CDR3 region has the DNA TGTGCCAGCAGCTTCGCGTGGGGCGAGCAGTACTTC. Translating gives CASSFAWGEQYF.

With regard to this clone: The identical CDR3 is also encoded by other nucleotide sequences in the sample. V usage is TRBV11-2 and J usage is TRBJ2-5; no definite D call. The CDR3 totals 13 residues. The V gene lost 1 base and the J gene lost 4 bases, with 7 bases spanning the gap. Looked up from germline, CDR1 is SGHAT and CDR2 is FQNNGV. CDR3 residues: CASSLGGVETQYF. CDR3 sequence (DNA): TGTGCCAGCAGCTTAGGGGGTGTAGAGACCCAGTACTTC. The full variable domain, in which reference TRBV11-2 and TRBJ2-5 provide the parts outside the CDR3, is EAGVAQSPRYKIIEKRQSVAFWCNPISGHATLYWYQQILGQGPKLLIQFQNNGVVDDSQLPKDRFSAERLKGVDSTLKIQPAKLEDSAVYLCASSLGGVETQYFGPGTRLLVL.

The V call is TRBV9, the J call TRBJ1-1; D is unclear. V gave up 0 bases and J gave up 4 bases, with 7 bases separating them. The CDR3 totals 13 residues. CDR1 SGDLS and CDR2 YYNGEE come from the germline V gene. This CDR3 reads CASSVAPFTEAFF. The CDR3 DNA reads TGTGCCAGCAGCGTAGCTCCCTTCACTGAAGCTTTCTTT.

The chain carries TRBV2 and TRBJ2-7, with D tentatively TRBD2 (5 bases). Trimming left V 2 bases short and J 5 bases short, with 19 bases between. The CDR3 sequence is 16 residues long. Germline V gives CDR1 SNHLY, CDR2 FYNNEI. CDR3 region: CASSENASGIGDEQYF. The CDR3 DNA follows: TGTGCCAGCAGTGAAAATGCGTCGGGGATCGGAGACGAGCAGTACTTC.

The chain couples TRBV6-6 to TRBJ1-6, with D perhaps TRBD1 (5 bases). Trimming removed 0 bases from V and 9 bases from J, with 12 bases in between. This CDR3 has 15 residues. Germline-derived CDR1 and CDR2 are MNHNY and SVGAGI (reference sequence). The CDR3 coding sequence is TGTGCCAGCAGTTACTCGACAGCCCGGGGTTCACCCCTCCACTTT. This encodes CASSYSTARGSPLHF.

The chain carries TRBV5-6 and TRBJ1-1; the D gene is possibly TRBD1 (6 bases). Trimming shortened V by 5 bases and J by 1 base, and 12 bases separated the two germline ends. Germline CDR1 SGHDT, CDR2 YYEEEE. There are 14 residues in the CDR3. The chain's CDR3 is CASSRGGPNTEAFF. The CDR3, as DNA: TGTGCCAGCAGTCGGGGGGGGCCGAACACTGAAGCTTTCTTT.

The count of this clone is one. This sequence joins TRBV7-3 and TRBJ2-2; 12 bases fit TRBD1. Germline values: CDR1 SGHTA, CDR2 FQGTGA. The CDR3 is made up of 17 amino acids. Trimming removed 4 bases from V and 4 bases from J; junction bases left unmatched: 7. The CDR3 DNA is TGTGCCAGCAGCTCTAAAGGGGGACAGGGGGCCACCGGGGAGCTGTTTTTT. It codes for CASSSKGGQGATGELFF.

V and J are TRBV7-9 and TRBJ1-1, with 8 bases lining up with TRBD1. The germline V gene has CDR1 SEHNR and CDR2 FQNEAQ (reference sequence). This CDR3 spans 15 amino acids. J gave up 4 bases and V 7 bases, and 11 bases lay outside the gene matches. The CDR3 coding sequence is TGTGCCAGCACCGCCTGGACAGGGCTTGGCACTGAAGCTTTCTTT. It specifies CASTAWTGLGTEAFF.

The chain has TRBV7-9 and TRBJ1-2; D is perhaps TRBD1 (5 bases). This CDR3 contains 14 residues. V gave up 4 bases and J gave up 5 bases, with 14 bases separating them. The germline CDR1 and CDR2 sequences are SEHNR and FQNEAQ (reference sequence). CDR3 in amino acids: CASSSTDIPYGYTF. The CDR3 DNA reads as TGTGCCAGCAGCTCCACGGACATACCTTATGGCTACACCTTC.

The V call is TRBV4-3, the J call TRBJ1-1; D not resolved. Germline assignment: CDR1 LGHNA and CDR2 YSLEER. The length of the CDR3 is 13 residues. V was cut by 8 bases and J by 1 base, with 11 bases left in between. The CDR3 DNA reads as TGCGCCAGCTCATTTAGGTGGAACACTGAAGCTTTCTTT. This sequence encodes CASSFRWNTEAFF.

V is TRBV7-2 and J is TRBJ2-5; TRBD2 aligns across 14 bases. The end of the DNA aligns better with TRBJ2-7, so the J call may be wrong. The CDR3 loop spans 18 amino acids. Per germline, CDR1 SGHTA and CDR2 FQGNSA. The DNA for the CDR3 is TGTGCCAGCAGCTTAGGGACTAGCGGGAGGACGACGCCCTACGAGCAGTACTTC. Encoded protein: CASSLGTSGRTTPYEQYF.

DNA of the CDR3: TGTGCCAGCTCACCAATCCCAGGACAGTCCACCTACGAGCAGTACTTC. Amino acids: CASSPIPGQSTYEQYF. V is TRBV18 and J is TRBJ2-7; maybe TRBD1 (6 bases). Germline V gene lookup returns CDR1 KGHSH and CDR2 LQKENI. Trimming removed 2 bases at V and 2 bases at J, with 16 bases between. The CDR3 sequence is 16 residues long.

The chain joins TRBV6-6 to TRBJ2-3, with D possibly TRBD2 on 6 matching bases. V lost 2 bases, J lost 2 bases, and 11 bases lay in between. The CDR3 is made up of 15 amino acids. Germline V gene data show CDR1 as MNHNY and CDR2 as SVGAGI (reference sequence). This chain's CDR3 is CASSYGLPFTDTQYF. CDR3 DNA sequence: TGTGCCAGCAGTTACGGACTACCCTTCACAGATACGCAGTATTTT.

The chain carries TRBV6-5 and TRBJ2-7; D is possibly TRBD1 or TRBD2 (6 bases each). This CDR3 comprises 16 residues. The V and J ends lost 4 bases and 5 bases respectively, with 21 bases between them. Germline-derived CDR1 and CDR2 are MNHEY and SVGAGI. In DNA, the CDR3 is TGTGCCAGCAGTTTCATGCCAGGGGCGGGATTGAACGAGCAGTACTTC. The encoded protein is CASSFMPGAGLNEQYF.

DNA of the CDR3: TGCGCCAGCAGCCAAGATCAAGTTCGGCTAGCGGTCAGCAATGAGCAGTTCTTC. It translates to CASSQDQVRLAVSNEQFF. The chain joins TRBV4-3 to TRBJ2-1; TRBD2 agrees at 7 bases. The CDR3 loop spans 18 amino acids. CDR1 LGHNA and CDR2 YSLEER come from the germline V gene. V was pared by 0 bases and J by 6 bases, with 14 bases of the junction left unmatched.